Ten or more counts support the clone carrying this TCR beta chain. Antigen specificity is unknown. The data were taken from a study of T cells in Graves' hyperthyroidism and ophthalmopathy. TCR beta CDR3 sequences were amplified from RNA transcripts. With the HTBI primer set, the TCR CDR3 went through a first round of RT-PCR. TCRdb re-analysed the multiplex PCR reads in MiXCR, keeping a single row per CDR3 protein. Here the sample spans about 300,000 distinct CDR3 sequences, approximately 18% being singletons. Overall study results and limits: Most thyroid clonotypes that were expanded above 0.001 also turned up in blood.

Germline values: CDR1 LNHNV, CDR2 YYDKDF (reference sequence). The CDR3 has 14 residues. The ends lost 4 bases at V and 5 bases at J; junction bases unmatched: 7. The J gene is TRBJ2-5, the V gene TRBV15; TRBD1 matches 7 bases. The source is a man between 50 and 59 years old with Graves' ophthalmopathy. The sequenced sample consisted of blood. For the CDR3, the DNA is TGTGCCACCAGCACCCGAGGGGGCGGGGAGACCCAGTACTTC. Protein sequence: CATSTRGGGETQYF.